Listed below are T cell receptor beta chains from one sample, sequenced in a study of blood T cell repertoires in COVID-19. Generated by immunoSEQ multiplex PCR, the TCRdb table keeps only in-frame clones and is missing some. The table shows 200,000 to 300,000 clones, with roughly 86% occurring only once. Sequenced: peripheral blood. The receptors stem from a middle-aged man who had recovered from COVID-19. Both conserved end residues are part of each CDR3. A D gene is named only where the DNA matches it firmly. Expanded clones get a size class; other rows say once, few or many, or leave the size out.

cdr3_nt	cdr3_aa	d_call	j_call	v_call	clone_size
TGCAGCGTTGAAGTGGGGCTCGGAAACACCATATATTTT	CSVEVGLGNTIYF	-	TRBJ1-3	TRBV29-1	-
TGCGCCAGCAGCTTGTCTAGCGGGACTGTAGAGACCCAGTACTTC	CASSLSSGTVETQYF	TRBD2	TRBJ2-5	TRBV5-1	-
TGTGCCAGCAGCCCCGGTTTATGGGCGGGAGGGTTGTTCAACAATGAGCAGTTCTTC	CASSPGLWAGGLFNNEQFF	TRBD2	TRBJ2-1	TRBV7-6	-
TGTGCCAGCAGCGGCCGGAGACAGGGGGCCTTCACCGGGGAGCTGTTTTTT	CASSGRRQGAFTGELFF	TRBD1	TRBJ2-2	TRBV5-4	-
TGTGCCAGTAGTATAGATAGCTTTCCCGGGTCTGAAGCTTTCTTT	CASSIDSFPGSEAFF	-	TRBJ1-1	TRBV19	-
TGTGCCAGCCGACTAGCGGGAGGATGGGAGCAGTACTTC	CASRLAGGWEQYF	TRBD2	TRBJ2-7	TRBV27	-
TGTGCCAGTAGCCCAAGACGGGGGGCGACAGGAGATACGCAGTATTTT	CASSPRRGATGDTQYF	-	TRBJ2-3	TRBV19	-
TGTGCCAGCAGTCCGACAGTGAACACTGAAGCTTTCTTT	CASSPTVNTEAFF	-	TRBJ1-1	TRBV6-5	-
TGCAGCGGAAGAGACACAGACAATAACTATGGCTACACCTTC	CSGRDTDNNYGYTF	-	TRBJ1-2	TRBV29-1	-
TGTGCCAGCAGTGAAGCTGTGGGAGCATACTACGAGCAGTACTTC	CASSEAVGAYYEQYF	-	TRBJ2-7	TRBV6-1	few
TGTGCCAGCTCACCGGGACAGGGGGCACTCTATGGCTACACCTTC	CASSPGQGALYGYTF	TRBD1	TRBJ1-2	TRBV18	-
TGTGCCAGCAGCGAAGCGGGAGGGCTGGAGCAGTACTTC	CASSEAGGLEQYF	TRBD2	TRBJ2-7	TRBV6-1	-
TGTGCCAGCAGTGAGGGCGGACAGGGGAGGAACTATGGCTACACCTTC	CASSEGGQGRNYGYTF	TRBD1	TRBJ1-2	TRBV6-2/TRBV6-3	-
TGCAGCGTAGCGACAGGGCTGAACACTGAAGCTTTCTTT	CSVATGLNTEAFF	TRBD1	TRBJ1-1	TRBV29-1	-
TGTGCCACCTCAAGACAGCCCCACACAGATACGCAGTATTTT	CATSRQPHTDTQYF	-	TRBJ2-3	TRBV6-5	-
TGTGCCAGCAGCTATGGGACAGGGGACAATCAGCCCCAGCATTTT	CASSYGTGDNQPQHF	TRBD1	TRBJ1-5	TRBV5-4	-
TGTGCCAGCAGCCTCGGCCCAACAGGGCTTAACGCTGAAGCTTTCTTT	CASSLGPTGLNAEAFF	-	TRBJ1-1	TRBV7-9	few
TGTGCCAGCACACAGGGTAGGATGGGGTCCCAAGAGACCCAGTACTTC	CASTQGRMGSQETQYF	-	TRBJ2-5	TRBV7-9	-
TGTGCCAGCAGCTTAGGACGACTAGCGGGGGGCCGCACAGATACGCAGTATTTT	CASSLGRLAGGRTDTQYF	TRBD2	TRBJ2-3	TRBV11-2	-
TGTGCCAGCAGCGGATACTTGACGGGACAGGGCCCATACGAGCAGTACTTC	CASSGYLTGQGPYEQYF	TRBD1	TRBJ2-7	TRBV5-4	-
TGCGCCAGCAGCTTCCTAGGCGGGTACGAGCAGTACTTC	CASSFLGGYEQYF	-	TRBJ2-7	TRBV5-1	-
TGTGCCAGCTCACCTGAGGGTTTTGGGGTCTACGAGCAGTACTTC	CASSPEGFGVYEQYF	-	TRBJ2-7	TRBV18	once